This TCR beta chain was found in a study of T cells in Graves' hyperthyroidism and ophthalmopathy. The CDR3 contains 14 residues. Germline values: CDR1 SGDLS, CDR2 YYNGEE. Deletions cut 0 bases from V and 1 base from J, with 8 bases between. Newly diagnosed hyperthyroidism, duration under 2 months, in patients aged 18 to 65. Uncontrolled infection, other autoimmune disease, pregnancy and lactation each barred patients from inclusion. The TCR beta CDR3 regions underwent amplification using RNA transcripts as the source. Researchers ran a first-round RT-PCR on the TCR CDR3 using the HTBI primer set. Via MiXCR, TCRdb re-called the multiplex PCR reads, giving one row per CDR3 protein. The repertoire consists of around 400,000 distinct CDR3 sequences, with roughly 25% occurring once and the leading ten covering around 70%.

This chain links TRBV9 with TRBJ2-7; D call uncertain. The TCR was taken from a man in his fifties or sixties with Graves' hyperthyroidism. Sequences were obtained from blood. The CDR3: CASSVEVLSYEQYF. DNA of the CDR3: TGTGCCAGCAGCGTAGAAGTACTTTCCTACGAGCAGTACTTC. The entire variable domain, with the rest obtained from reference TRBV9 and TRBJ2-7, is as follows: DSGVTQTPKHLITATGQRVTLRCSPRSGDLSVYWYQQSLDQGLQFLIQYYNGEERAKGNILERFSAQQFPDLHSELNLSSLELGDSALYFCASSVEVLSYEQYFGPGTRLTVT.